This T cell receptor (beta chain) was identified in a study of blood T cells in healthy people across ages. This clonotype has a single count. Mismatch with germline at one junction end may stem from a read error. A second roughly 6 to 11 cycle PCR used barcoded and J-beta primers. TCRdb reprocessed the 5' RACE reads with MiXCR, giving one entry per CDR3 protein. The table records some 710,000 distinct CDR3 sequences, 46% of them present only once. Sequenced input: blood. The TCR originated in a man older than 75 in good health.

The CDR3: CTSSYSGGTGNTIYF. The CDR3 DNA follows: TGTACCAGCAGCTACTCCGGGGGGACTGGAAACACCATATATTTT. The genes are TRBV13 and TRBJ1-3, with D possibly matching TRBD1 (5 bases). The CDR3 consists of 15 residues. CDR1 PRHDT and CDR2 FYEKMQ come from the germline V gene (reference sequence). Full variable domain (rest looked up from reference TRBV13 and TRBJ1-3): AAGVIQSPRHLIKEKRETATLKCYPIPRHDTVYWYQQGPGQDPQFLISFYEKMQSDKGSIPDRFSAQQFSDYHSELNMSSLELGDSALYFCTSSYSGGTGNTIYFGEGSWLTVV.